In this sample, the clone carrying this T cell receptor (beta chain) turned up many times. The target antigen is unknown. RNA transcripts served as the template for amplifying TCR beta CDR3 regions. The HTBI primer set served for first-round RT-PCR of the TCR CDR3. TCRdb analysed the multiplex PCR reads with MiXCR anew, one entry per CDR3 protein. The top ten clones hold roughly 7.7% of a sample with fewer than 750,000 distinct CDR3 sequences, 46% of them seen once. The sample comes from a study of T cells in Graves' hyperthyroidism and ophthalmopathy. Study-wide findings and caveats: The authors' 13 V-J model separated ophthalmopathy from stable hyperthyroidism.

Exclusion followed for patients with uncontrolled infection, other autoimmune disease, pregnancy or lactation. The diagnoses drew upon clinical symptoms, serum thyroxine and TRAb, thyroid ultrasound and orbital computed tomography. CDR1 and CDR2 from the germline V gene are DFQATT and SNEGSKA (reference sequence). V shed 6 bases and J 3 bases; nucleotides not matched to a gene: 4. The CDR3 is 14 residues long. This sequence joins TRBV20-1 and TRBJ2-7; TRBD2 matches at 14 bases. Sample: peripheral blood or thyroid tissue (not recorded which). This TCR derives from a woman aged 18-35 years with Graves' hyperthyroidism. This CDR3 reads CSAGGLAGVYEQYF. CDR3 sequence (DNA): TGCAGTGCGGGGGGACTAGCGGGAGTCTACGAGCAGTACTTC.